This T cell receptor (beta chain) was captured by sequencing in a study of T-cell memory formation after mild COVID-19. Study-wide points: Clones contracting over day 15 to 85 were CD4/CD8 balanced, with later expanders leaning CD4+.

With constant-segment primers, 5'RACE yielded cDNA libraries of TCR alpha and TCR beta that carried sample barcodes and UMIs. One entry per CDR3 protein, called by TCRdb with MiXCR from the 5' RACE reads. Of about 82,000 distinct CDR3 sequences in the sample, 9.5% to 15% were seen once. To note about this clonotype: Its target is not known.

Germline lookup yields CDR1 MDHEN and CDR2 SYDVKM. V was shortened by 3 bases and J by 2 bases, with 12 bases between the two germline ends. The CDR3 totals 15 residues. The sequence derives from a man between 18 and 35 years old who had mild COVID-19 (a few samples of this study predate the infection). Cell type and time point are not known. The V call is TRBV28, the J call TRBJ2-3; tentative D call: TRBD1 (6 bases). Sequencing input: PBMCs or a T cell subset sorted from them (not recorded which). CDR3 DNA sequence: TGTGCCAGCAGTTTGGGGCAGGGGAACACAGATACGCAGTATTTT. It codes for CASSLGQGNTDTQYF.